This T cell receptor beta chain was captured in a study of PD-1 blockade in mismatch repair-deficient tumors. Broader study findings: Rapid post-treatment expansion, then contraction, generally preceding radiologic response, marked tumor-resident clones.

The V end was cut by 1 base, the J end by 0 bases, with 9 bases between. There are 15 residues in the CDR3. Germline V lookup: CDR1 SEHNR, CDR2 FQNEAQ (reference sequence). This clone was counted a single time. Its antigen is not identified. The data were produced by immunoSEQ multiplex PCR, yet TCRdb's version contains in-frame clones alone and is incomplete. The repertoire consists of some 48,000 clones, with roughly 80% occurring once and the leading ten covering about 8.1%. PCR or immunohistochemistry showed mismatch repair deficiency in every enrolled patient. The TCR-sequenced patients were three responders to pembrolizumab.

Specimen: peripheral blood, collected roughly 21 weeks after starting pembrolizumab. The receptor's source is an adult with mismatch repair-deficient cancer. The chain uses TRBV7-9 and TRBJ1-2, with D uncertain. The CDR3 sequence: CASSLDRRSNYGYTF. The DNA for the CDR3 is TGTGCCAGCAGCTTAGATCGCAGGTCTAACTATGGCTACACCTTC.